These 9 T cell receptor beta chains share one sample of origin, sequenced in a study of blood T cell repertoires in COVID-19. The method was immunoSEQ multiplex PCR; TCRdb's version includes in-frame clones alone and lacks a portion of them. The table includes 150,000 to 200,000 clones, roughly 76% detected once. The source material was peripheral blood. The source is a woman aged 80 or over with COVID-19, enrolled during active disease.

V is TRBV5-1 and J is TRBJ1-4, with D perhaps matching TRBD1 (6 bases). Germline V gives CDR1 SGHRS, CDR2 YFSETQ. The germline V and J ends were trimmed by 3 bases and 3 bases, with 12 bases remaining between them. This CDR3 region has 15 residues. The CDR3 loop is CASSSGGRPNEKLFF. CDR3 nucleotide sequence: TGCGCCAGCAGCTCGGGGGGGCGCCCTAATGAAAAACTGTTTTTT.

The genes are TRBV9 and TRBJ2-5; 8 bases fit TRBD2. Looked up from germline, CDR1 is SGDLS and CDR2 is YYNGEE. Trimming at V came to 0 bases and at J to 5 bases, leaving 9 bases not matched to a gene. CDR3 length: 16 amino acids. The CDR3 reads CASSVGNGGARETQYF. DNA for the CDR3: TGTGCCAGCAGCGTAGGGAACGGGGGGGCTCGTGAGACCCAGTACTTC.

This chain uses TRBV5-6 with TRBJ2-2; 10 bases line up with TRBD1. There are 16 residues in the CDR3. CDR1 and CDR2 (germline): SGHDT, YYEEEE. J gave up 5 bases and V 4 bases, and 8 bases lay outside the gene matches. CDR3 amino acids: CASSRPTGGLTGELFF. CDR3 in DNA: TGTGCCAGCAGCCGGCCGACAGGGGGCTTGACCGGGGAGCTGTTTTTT.

J is TRBJ2-5 and V is TRBV5-6; maybe TRBD1 (5 bases). Deletions cut 2 bases from V and 1 base from J, with 12 bases between. The CDR3 contains 15 residues. Germline V gene sequence: CDR1 SGHDT, CDR2 YYEEEE. The CDR3 protein is CASSLTQGSQETQYF. CDR3 bases: TGTGCCAGCAGCTTAACCCAGGGCTCCCAAGAGACCCAGTACTTC.

V and J are TRBV7-2 and TRBJ1-2; the match to TRBD1 covers 8 bases. Losses at the gene ends were 5 bases for V and 6 bases for J; bases not matched to a gene: 14. This CDR3 has 16 amino acids. Germline lookup yields CDR1 SGHTA and CDR2 FQGNSA. The CDR3 nucleotides are TGTGCCAGCAGCGGCTCATTGGACAGGGCCCTAAATGGCTACACCTTC. It encodes CASSGSLDRALNGYTF.

The rearrangement uses TRBV4-1 and TRBJ1-5; 7 nucleotides line up with TRBD1. The CDR3 runs to 16 residues. V lost 0 bases and J lost 7; bases outside the gene matches: 9. Looked up from germline, CDR1 is MGHRA and CDR2 is YSYEKL. The CDR3 loop is CASSQDPGQGVQPQHF. DNA of the CDR3: TGCGCCAGCAGCCAAGATCCGGGGCAGGGGGTCCAGCCCCAGCATTTT.

J is TRBJ1-4 and V is TRBV7-8, with D possibly TRBD1 on 6 matching bases. The CDR3 consists of 14 residues. The V end lost 7 bases, the J end lost 4 bases, and 13 bases lay between the germline ends. CDR1 is SGHVS and CDR2 is FQNEAQ in the germline V gene. CDR3 sequence: CASTLGQRNEKLFF. The CDR3, as DNA: TGTGCCAGCACCCTCGGACAGCGTAATGAAAAACTGTTTTTT.

This clone was detected once. The V gene is TRBV27, the J gene TRBJ2-7; TRBD2 is a possible D gene (6 bases). This CDR3 is 14 amino acids long. V lost 5 bases and J lost 3, with 14 bases in between. The germline V gene encodes CDR1 MNHEY and CDR2 SMNVEV (reference sequence). CDR3 region: CASSPDWGDYEQYF. CDR3 bases: TGTGCCAGCAGTCCCGATTGGGGGGACTACGAGCAGTACTTC.

The chain employs TRBV6-5 and TRBJ2-2; D not certain. Trimming left V 6 bases short and J 6 bases short, with 14 bases between. Germline values: CDR1 MNHEY, CDR2 SVGAGI. This CDR3 is built from 14 residues. Here the CDR3 reads CASSPEPSAGELFF. CDR3 in DNA: TGTGCCAGCAGCCCCGAACCTAGTGCCGGGGAGCTGTTTTTT.